Below, one T cell receptor beta chain is given with its context. The CDR3 contains 12 residues. V lost 5 bases to trimming and J lost 4 bases, with 9 bases between them. Germline V gene sequence: CDR1 SGHNT, CDR2 YYREEE (reference sequence). These data are taken from a study of blood T cell repertoires in COVID-19. Two negative PCRs, clearance, or symptom resolution were required of recovered Cohort 3 donors. Here immunoSEQ multiplex PCR was the method, and the copy in TCRdb shows in-frame clones only, minus some. Among approximately 250,000 clones listed, approximately 90% were seen once. The chain couples TRBV5-4 to TRBJ1-2; maybe TRBD1 (6 bases). The receptor comes from a woman aged 30 to 39 who had recovered from COVID-19. Sequencing was performed on PBMCs or T cells enriched from blood (not recorded which). In nucleotides, the CDR3 is TGTGCCAGCAGGGGGGCGGGCTATGGCTACACCTTC. Translated: CASRGAGYGYTF.